Presented here are 21 T cell receptor beta chains from one specimen sequenced in a study of blood T cell repertoires in COVID-19. TCRdb's table, derived via immunoSEQ multiplex PCR, lists solely in-frame clones and lacks some. The sample gives some 110,000 clones, 86% of which show up once; 3.5% to 5.5% is in the top ten. What was sequenced was peripheral blood. Receptors were obtained from a man aged 40-50 years with acute or convalescent COVID-19.

The rearrangement uses TRBV30 and TRBJ1-3; D may be TRBD1 (5 bases). This CDR3 contains 13 residues. Germline assignment: CDR1 GTSNPN and CDR2 SVGIG (reference sequence). The CDR3, as DNA: TGTGCATTCGGACACCACTCTGGAAACACCATATATTTT. Its protein product is CAFGHHSGNTIYF.

V gene TRBV6-1 combines with J gene TRBJ2-7; weak D call: TRBD1 (5 bases). The germline V gene has CDR1 MNHNS and CDR2 SASEGT. The CDR3 contains 14 residues. V was clipped by 2 bases and J by 0 bases, with 8 bases between them. The CDR3 loop is CASSEQGVSYEQYF. Here the CDR3 DNA reads TGTGCCAGCAGTGAACAGGGTGTCTCCTACGAGCAGTACTTC.

This clone came up once. The chain recombines TRBV11-2 with TRBJ2-1; 8 bases line up with TRBD2. Per germline, CDR1 SGHAT and CDR2 FQNNGV. The CDR3 contains 15 residues. Losses at the gene ends were 1 base for V and 8 bases for J; bases not matched to a gene: 7. The CDR3 DNA follows: TGTGCCAGCAGCTTAGGTGTTAGCGGGATAGATGAGCAGTTCTTC. This codes for CASSLGVSGIDEQFF. Looking up the rest from reference TRBV11-2 and TRBJ2-1 gives the full variable domain: EAGVAQSPRYKIIEKRQSVAFWCNPISGHATLYWYQQILGQGPKLLIQFQNNGVVDDSQLPKDRFSAERLKGVDSTLKIQPAKLEDSAVYLCASSLGVSGIDEQFFGPGTRLTVL.

The gene calls are TRBV10-3 and TRBJ2-1; 7 nucleotides match TRBD1. J gave up 9 bases and V 10 bases, and 9 bases lay outside the gene matches. The CDR3 length is 12 residues. From germline, CDR1 is ENHRY and CDR2 SYGVKD. The CDR3 is CATTAPGGEQFF. DNA of the CDR3: TGTGCCACGACCGCACCAGGGGGTGAGCAGTTCTTC.

The chain carries TRBV4-3 and TRBJ2-1, with 7 bases that match TRBD1. With V trimmed by 1 base and J by 5 bases, 2 bases remained unmatched. Germline V gene data show CDR1 as LGHNA and CDR2 as YSLEER. The CDR3 runs 14 residues. CDR3 nucleotide sequence: TGCGCCAGCAGCCAAGGGGGACAGCACAATGAGCAGTTCTTC. Encoded protein: CASSQGGQHNEQFF.

This chain links TRBV15 with TRBJ2-1; 11 bases map to TRBD2. The V and J ends lost 1 base and 7 bases, in that order; junction bases with no gene match: 6. Germline values: CDR1 LNHNV, CDR2 YYDKDF (reference sequence). The CDR3 has 16 amino acids. CDR3 loop: CATSRAGTSGGNEQFF. The DNA of the CDR3 is TGTGCCACCAGCAGAGCAGGGACTAGCGGAGGGAATGAGCAGTTCTTC.

This clone was detected only a few times. The genes are TRBV18 and TRBJ1-1; D call uncertain. CDR3 length: 15 residues. V dropped 0 bases and J dropped 6 bases, with 14 bases sitting between them. Germline assignment: CDR1 KGHSH and CDR2 LQKENI. The DNA of the CDR3 is TGTGCCAGCTCACCACCGGGCCGTCAGAATGCTGAAGCTTTCTTT. It encodes CASSPPGRQNAEAFF.

CDR3 amino acids: CASSLLAGGPYTGELFF. The CDR3 DNA sequence: TGTGCCAGCAGCTTACTAGCGGGGGGGCCGTACACCGGGGAGCTGTTTTTT. This rearrangement joins TRBV3-1 (or the pseudogene TRBV3-2) to TRBJ2-2, with 13 bases fitting TRBD2. Germline CDR1 LGHDT, CDR2 YNNKEL (reference sequence). Unmatched junction bases numbered 6, after V lost 5 bases and J lost 3 bases. The CDR3 covers 17 residues.

In this sample, this clone turned up a few times. The V call is TRBV11-2, the J call TRBJ2-1; possibly TRBD1 for D (6 bases). This CDR3 spans 15 amino acids. V was shortened by 6 bases and J by 1 base, with 13 bases between the two germline ends. From germline, CDR1 is SGHAT and CDR2 FQNNGV. The CDR3 spells CASSPRGPSYNEQFF. The CDR3 nucleotides read TGTGCCAGCAGTCCCAGGGGACCGTCCTACAATGAGCAGTTCTTC. Looking up the rest from reference TRBV11-2 and TRBJ2-1 gives the full variable domain: EAGVAQSPRYKIIEKRQSVAFWCNPISGHATLYWYQQILGQGPKLLIQFQNNGVVDDSQLPKDRFSAERLKGVDSTLKIQPAKLEDSAVYLCASSPRGPSYNEQFFGPGTRLTVL.

This rearrangement joins TRBV5-1 to TRBJ2-7; the match to TRBD2 covers 9 bases. Germline V lookup: CDR1 SGHRS, CDR2 YFSETQ. The ends lost 6 bases at V and 2 bases at J; junction bases unmatched: 6. This CDR3 region has 14 residues. The CDR3 DNA reads as TGCGCCAGCACCCCGCGGGAGGGGGCCTACGAGCAGTACTTC. Translation gives CASTPREGAYEQYF.

The chain joins TRBV5-6 to TRBJ2-7; 11 bases are a match to TRBD2. With V trimmed by 4 bases and J by 2 bases, 5 bases remained unmatched. There are 15 residues in the CDR3. Per the germline V gene, CDR1 is SGHDT and CDR2 is YYEEEE. CDR3 bases: TGTGCCAGCAGCCTGGGACTAGCGGAAACCTACGAGCAGTACTTC. This encodes CASSLGLAETYEQYF. Variable domain in full (rest from reference TRBV5-6 and TRBJ2-7): DAGVTQSPTHLIKTRGQQVTLRCSPKSGHDTVSWYQQALGQGPQFIFQYYEEEERQRGNFPDRFSGHQFPNYSSELNVNALLLGDSALYLCASSLGLAETYEQYFGPGTRLTVT.

The chain links TRBV19 to TRBJ2-5; 7 nucleotides agree with TRBD1. After removal of 5 bases from V and 5 bases from J, the junction contained 8 bases not matched to a gene. Germline CDR1 and CDR2: LNHDA and SQIVND (reference sequence). This CDR3 is built from 14 residues. The CDR3 DNA follows: TGTGCCAGTAGTGGAGACAGGGTTATGGAGACCCAGTACTTC. Encoded protein: CASSGDRVMETQYF. Supplemented by reference TRBV19 and TRBJ2-5, the full variable domain reads DGGITQSPKYLFRKEGQNVTLSCEQNLNHDAMYWYRQDPGQGLRLIYYSQIVNDFQKGDIAEGYSVSREKKESFPLTVTSAQKNPTAFYLCASSGDRVMETQYFGPGTRLLVL.

The V call is TRBV30, the J call TRBJ2-5, with 7 bases that match TRBD1. V trimming: 3 bases; J trimming: 0 bases; junction bases outside the gene matches: 4. CDR1 and CDR2 (germline): GTSNPN, SVGIG (reference sequence). CDR3 length equals 14 residues. CDR3 region: CAWRARGYQETQYF. The DNA of the CDR3 is TGTGCCTGGAGAGCCAGGGGGTACCAAGAGACCCAGTACTTC.

The genes are TRBV27 and TRBJ2-2, with 14 positions matching TRBD2. The CDR3 loop spans 18 amino acids. CDR1 is MNHEY, CDR2 SMNVEV, per germline (reference sequence). V lost 3 bases, J lost 5 bases, and 8 bases stayed unmatched. CDR3 sequence (DNA): TGTGCCAGCAGTTTCACCGGGACTAGCGGGAGACAGACCGGGGAGCTGTTTTTT. Amino acids: CASSFTGTSGRQTGELFF.

This clone was seen once. The gene calls are TRBV6-5 and TRBJ2-7; TRBD1 is a possible D gene (6 bases). Germline values: CDR1 MNHEY, CDR2 SVGAGI. V was shortened by 7 bases and J by 7 bases, with 11 bases between the two germline ends. The CDR3 runs 11 residues. The CDR3 bases are TGTGCCAGCACCCAGGGGTCGGAGCAGTACTTC. It encodes CASTQGSEQYF.

The chain carries TRBV5-6 and TRBJ1-3; D not resolved. The CDR3 has 16 amino acids. Germline V gives CDR1 SGHDT, CDR2 YYEEEE. V was cut by 1 base and J by 7 bases, with 18 bases left in between. CDR3 sequence: CASSLRVAWSGNTIYF. CDR3 nucleotide sequence: TGTGCCAGCAGCTTGAGAGTAGCGTGGTCGGGCAACACCATATATTTT.

This rearrangement joins TRBV7-8 to TRBJ1-2; D is possibly TRBD1 (6 bases). The germline V gene encodes CDR1 SGHVS and CDR2 FQNEAQ. V lost 1 base and J 8 bases, leaving 11 bases between the germline ends. This CDR3 is built from 13 residues. CDR3 protein: CASSLVRGRGYTF. The CDR3 bases are TGTGCCAGCAGCTTAGTCAGGGGCAGGGGCTACACCTTC.

The chain is built from TRBV25-1 and TRBJ2-5; TRBD1 aligns across 7 bases. The CDR3 spans 15 residues. CDR1 and CDR2 (germline): MGHDK, SYGVNS. V lost 4 bases to trimming and J lost 7 bases; unmatched junction nucleotides: 12. CDR3 in DNA: TGTGCCAGCAGTGTGGGCAGGGGGAGAGGTGGGACCCAGTACTTC. Amino acid sequence: CASSVGRGRGGTQYF.

The chain carries TRBV27 and TRBJ2-1; 15 positions match TRBD2. Germline CDR1 reads MNHEY; CDR2 reads SMNVEV (reference sequence). Trimming removed 1 base from V and 4 bases from J; junction bases left unmatched: 2. The CDR3 length is 17 residues. The CDR3 DNA reads as TGTGCCAGCAGTTTATATGGGACTAGCGGGGGGTACAATGAGCAGTTCTTC. It translates to CASSLYGTSGGYNEQFF.

The gene calls are TRBV5-1 and TRBJ2-1; 13 positions agree with TRBD2. Germline values: CDR1 SGHRS, CDR2 YFSETQ. The CDR3 loop spans 17 amino acids. With V trimmed by 4 bases and J by 5 bases, 9 bases remained unmatched. Written as DNA, the CDR3 is TGCGCCAGCAGCAGGGGACTAGCGGGGACGATTAACAATGAGCAGTTCTTC. Its protein product is CASSRGLAGTINNEQFF.

The CDR3 nucleotides are TGTGCCACCAGTGACCCCGGGACATCCCCGACCGGGGAGCTGTTTTTT. Protein product: CATSDPGTSPTGELFF. This chain connects TRBV24-1 to TRBJ2-2; D possibly corresponds to TRBD1 (6 bases). Germline V CDR1 and CDR2: KGHDR, SFDVKD. The V and J ends lost 4 bases and 5 bases respectively, with 16 bases between them. The CDR3 covers 16 residues.